This is a list of T cell receptor beta chains from one sample in a study of T cells in Graves' hyperthyroidism and ophthalmopathy. TCRdb redid the calling of the multiplex PCR reads with MiXCR, one entry per CDR3 protein. The table includes more than 600,000 distinct CDR3 sequences, about 16% detected once. The sample was blood. These receptors were obtained from a man between 18 and 29 years old with Graves' hyperthyroidism. Each CDR3 is given with its conserved first and last residue. D genes are given only for firm matches. A clone size is listed for some rows: how often the clone was seen (once, few, many), or a class if it is expanded.

clone_size,d_call,j_call,v_call,cdr3_aa,cdr3_nt
-,-,TRBJ2-7,TRBV20-1,CSASPSRLAPSYEQYF,TGCAGTGCTAGCCCCTCGAGGCTAGCGCCTTCCTACGAGCAGTACTTC
many,-,TRBJ1-5,TRBV6-2/TRBV6-3,CASSYSTSRRGNQPQHF,TGTGCCAGCAGTTACTCGACGAGCCGCCGAGGCAATCAGCCCCAGCATTTT
many,-,TRBJ1-1,TRBV18,CASSPEQINTEAFF,TGTGCCAGCTCACCAGAACAGATCAACACTGAAGCTTTCTTT
many,TRBD1,TRBJ2-3,TRBV11-2,CASSLTGTGVDTQYF,TGTGCCAGCAGCCTAACCGGGACAGGGGTAGATACGCAGTATTTT
many,-,TRBJ2-7,TRBV7-9,CASSLAPGDYEQYF,TGTGCCAGCAGCTTAGCACCAGGAGACTACGAGCAGTACTTC
few,TRBD2,TRBJ2-1,TRBV28,CASVGGASGALSSYNEQFF,TGTGCCAGCGTGGGGGGGGCTAGCGGGGCCCTTAGCTCCTACAATGAGCAGTTCTTC
many,TRBD1,TRBJ1-1,TRBV29-1,CSYDRATEAFF,TGCAGTTATGACAGGGCCACTGAAGCTTTCTTT
many,TRBD1,TRBJ1-2,TRBV2,CASQNNRGPNYGYTF,TGTGCCAGTCAGAATAACAGGGGTCCGAACTATGGCTACACCTTC
many,TRBD1,TRBJ1-1,TRBV27,CASSLWPGQENTEAFF,TGTGCCAGCAGTTTATGGCCGGGACAGGAGAACACTGAAGCTTTCTTT
-,-,TRBJ1-2,TRBV13,CASSIGGGPLRGYTF,TGTGCCAGCAGTATTGGCGGCGGCCCTCTACGGGGCTACACCTTC
many,TRBD1,TRBJ1-2,TRBV5-1,CASSLNPDRALNYGYTF,TGCGCCAGCAGCTTAAACCCCGACAGGGCACTTAACTATGGCTACACCTTC
few,TRBD1,TRBJ1-5,TRBV10-3,CAISHDRGRQPQHF,TGTGCCATCAGCCATGACAGGGGTCGTCAGCCCCAGCATTTT
few,-,TRBJ1-5,TRBV6-1,CASSIRQSNQPQHF,TGTGCCAGCAGTATCCGACAGAGCAATCAGCCCCAGCATTTT
-,TRBD1,TRBJ2-3,TRBV7-9,CASSDRAVDTQYF,TGTGCCAGCAGCGACAGGGCGGTAGATACGCAGTATTTT
-,TRBD2,TRBJ2-3,TRBV29-1,CSVSGRLARTDTQYF,TGCAGCGTTTCGGGGCGACTAGCGCGCACAGATACGCAGTATTTT
-,-,TRBJ2-3,TRBV20-1,CSGGISSTDTQYF,TGCAGCGGGGGCATCAGTAGCACAGATACGCAGTATTTT
many,-,TRBJ2-5,TRBV7-2,CASSTLGPETQYF,TGTGCCAGCAGCACCCTTGGTCCAGAGACCCAGTACTTC
many,TRBD2,TRBJ2-7,TRBV20-1,CSARRLAGEKDPYEQYF,TGCAGTGCCCGCCGACTAGCGGGAGAGAAGGACCCCTACGAGCAGTACTTC
-,TRBD2,TRBJ2-5,TRBV12-3/TRBV12-4,CASRTSGRKETQYF,TGTGCCAGCAGGACTAGCGGGAGGAAAGAGACCCAGTACTTC
-,TRBD2,TRBJ2-1,TRBV7-3,CASSDLSSGKRVSEQFF,TGTGCCAGCAGCGATCTCTCGAGCGGGAAAAGGGTGAGTGAGCAGTTCTTC
few,TRBD2,TRBJ2-3,TRBV28,CACGLARDTQYF,TGTGCCTGCGGACTAGCTAGAGATACGCAGTATTTT
many,-,TRBJ2-3,TRBV24-1,CATSDYGRGQGRADTQYF,TGTGCCACCAGTGATTACGGGAGGGGACAGGGACGAGCGGATACGCAGTATTTT
-,-,TRBJ2-1,TRBV6-1,CASRELGQYNEQFF,TGTGCCAGCCGAGAGCTAGGACAGTACAATGAGCAGTTCTTC
few,-,TRBJ2-5,TRBV10-3,CAISPGRRETQYF,TGTGCCATCAGTCCAGGGAGGAGGGAGACCCAGTACTTC
few,TRBD1,TRBJ2-1,TRBV19,CASSSQDRGSYNEQFF,TGTGCCAGTAGTAGTCAGGACAGGGGTTCCTACAATGAGCAGTTCTTC
many,-,TRBJ2-7,TRBV28,CASSSVLDEQYF,TGTGCCAGCAGTTCTGTTCTGGACGAGCAGTACTTC
many,TRBD1,TRBJ2-3,TRBV12-3/TRBV12-4,CASTPTGYADTQYF,TGTGCCAGCACCCCGACAGGGTACGCAGATACGCAGTATTTT
-,TRBD2,TRBJ2-1,TRBV4-2,CASSPAEREGAYNEQFF,TGTGCCAGCAGCCCCGCGGAGCGGGAGGGCGCATACAATGAGCAGTTCTTC
many,TRBD1,TRBJ1-6,TRBV7-9,CASRLTGDNSPLHF,TGTGCCAGCAGATTGACAGGGGACAATTCACCCCTCCACTTT
many,-,TRBJ2-1,TRBV29-1,CSVGLSGPYNEQFF,TGCAGCGTCGGACTCTCCGGCCCCTACAATGAGCAGTTCTTC
-,TRBD2,TRBJ2-1,TRBV24-1,CATNKAGASYNEQFF,TGTGCCACCAACAAGGCGGGAGCCTCCTACAATGAGCAGTTCTTC
few,TRBD2,TRBJ2-7,TRBV6-1,CASNVAGGLYEQYF,TGTGCCAGCAACGTAGCGGGAGGGCTCTACGAGCAGTACTTC
-,TRBD1,TRBJ2-7,TRBV5-8,CASSFQTGYEQYF,TGTGCCAGCAGCTTCCAGACAGGGTACGAGCAGTACTTC
-,-,TRBJ2-3,TRBV5-4,CASSLPATDTQYF,TGTGCCAGCAGCTTGCCGGCGACAGATACGCAGTATTTT
-,-,TRBJ2-5,TRBV20-1,CSANLRKGPQETQYF,TGCAGTGCAAACCTTCGAAAGGGTCCTCAAGAGACCCAGTACTTC
-,-,TRBJ1-2,TRBV5-4,CASSLERQLNYGYTF,TGTGCCAGCAGCTTGGAGAGACAGCTTAACTATGGCTACACCTTC
-,TRBD2,TRBJ2-2,TRBV12-3/TRBV12-4,CASRSGRRGTGELFF,TGTGCCAGCAGATCCGGGAGGAGGGGCACCGGGGAGCTGTTTTTT
many,TRBD1,TRBJ1-5,TRBV28,CASNKGSWDRENQPQHF,TGTGCCAGCAATAAAGGATCCTGGGACAGGGAAAATCAGCCCCAGCATTTT
-,-,TRBJ1-4,TRBV6-1,CASSMTASNEKLFF,TGTGCCAGCAGTATGACAGCCTCTAATGAAAAACTGTTTTTT
many,TRBD1,TRBJ1-1,TRBV30,CASSTGGWTEAFF,TGTGCCTCGTCGACAGGGGGTTGGACTGAAGCTTTCTTT
-,-,TRBJ2-5,TRBV30,CAWMFGGGETQYF,TGTGCCTGGATGTTTGGCGGCGGGGAGACCCAGTACTTC
-,-,TRBJ1-4,TRBV28,CASSFRRINEKLFF,TGTGCCAGCAGTTTCCGGCGGATTAATGAAAAACTGTTTTTT
many,TRBD2,TRBJ2-3,TRBV12-5,CASTSSGRPDTQYF,TGTGCTAGCACCTCTAGCGGGAGGCCAGATACGCAGTATTTT
few,-,TRBJ2-1,TRBV7-9,CASSLVAGSFNEQFF,TGTGCCAGCAGCCTCGTCGCGGGATCTTTCAATGAGCAGTTCTTC
-,TRBD1,TRBJ2-1,TRBV29-1,CSGFRGGFEQFF,TGCAGCGGCTTTAGAGGGGGCTTTGAGCAGTTCTTC
few,-,TRBJ1-2,TRBV7-2,CASNYRQRANYGYTF,TGTGCCAGCAACTACCGACAGAGAGCTAACTATGGCTACACCTTC